The rows below give T cell receptor beta chains drawn from one sample of a study of blood T cells in healthy people across ages. Each CDR3 protein is one row after TCRdb ran MiXCR on the 5' RACE reads. The sample holds 1.5 million to 2 million distinct CDR3 sequences, about 28% seen once. The sample taken for sequencing was blood. These receptor sequences come from a young woman in good health. CDR3s include the opening cysteine and the closing phenylalanine or tryptophan.

v_gene: TRBV6-6; j_gene: TRBJ2-3; CDR3aa: CASSDSHADTQYF
v_gene: TRBV18; j_gene: TRBJ2-2; CDR3aa: CASSGRRAQNTGELFF
v_gene: TRBV4-3; j_gene: TRBJ2-2; CDR3aa: CASSQDWPQRAGELFF
v_gene: TRBV2; j_gene: TRBJ2-1; CDR3aa: CASSETSGFNNEQFF
v_gene: TRBV5-6; j_gene: TRBJ2-1; CDR3aa: CASSWMGARGNEQFF
v_gene: TRBV24-1; j_gene: TRBJ2-1; CDR3aa: CATSDFKDEQFF
v_gene: TRBV27; j_gene: TRBJ1-2; CDR3aa: CASSLLGDPSIGYTF
v_gene: TRBV5-1; j_gene: TRBJ2-7; CDR3aa: CASSLAGTSGGYEQYF
v_gene: TRBV20-1; j_gene: TRBJ2-7; CDR3aa: CSARLAGGAQAYEQYF
v_gene: TRBV11-2; j_gene: TRBJ2-3; CDR3aa: CASSRVVSPTDTQYF
v_gene: TRBV29-1; j_gene: TRBJ1-1; CDR3aa: CSVDSRGNPNTEAFF
v_gene: TRBV7-3; j_gene: TRBJ2-3; CDR3aa: CASSLGSSFGADTQYF
v_gene: TRBV10-3; j_gene: TRBJ2-7; CDR3aa: CAIRAWDSSHEQYF
v_gene: TRBV29-1; j_gene: TRBJ2-4; CDR3aa: CSVESGQGRNIQYF
v_gene: TRBV11-2; j_gene: TRBJ1-2; CDR3aa: CASSPQGMGNYGYTF
v_gene: TRBV25-1; j_gene: TRBJ1-2; CDR3aa: CASSRQGSYGYTF
v_gene: TRBV12-3/TRBV12-4; j_gene: TRBJ2-5; CDR3aa: CASSFGAWRGQETQYF
v_gene: TRBV20-1; j_gene: TRBJ2-7; CDR3aa: CSARDSGQGFTYEQYF
v_gene: TRBV12-3/TRBV12-4; j_gene: TRBJ2-1; CDR3aa: CASSPSWEGPYNEQFF
v_gene: TRBV20-1; j_gene: TRBJ2-5; CDR3aa: CSAVGTGQGETQYF
v_gene: TRBV14; j_gene: TRBJ2-1; CDR3aa: CACSLRVARNEQFF
v_gene: TRBV5-1; j_gene: TRBJ2-5; CDR3aa: CASSPGVAQETQYF
v_gene: TRBV5-1; j_gene: TRBJ2-7; CDR3aa: CASSASGNSYEQYF
v_gene: TRBV20-1; j_gene: NA; CDR3aa: CSASSKRGGSYNEQYF
v_gene: TRBV28; j_gene: TRBJ1-2; CDR3aa: CASTGTALYGYTF
v_gene: TRBV12-3/TRBV12-4; j_gene: TRBJ2-7; CDR3aa: CASSSLTLHEQYF
v_gene: TRBV12-3/TRBV12-4; j_gene: TRBJ2-1; CDR3aa: CASSNQRRDNEQFF
v_gene: TRBV20-1; j_gene: TRBJ1-1; CDR3aa: CSAIRHLRNTEAFF
v_gene: TRBV5-1; j_gene: TRBJ1-6; CDR3aa: CASSLTTGYSNSPLHF
v_gene: TRBV7-3; j_gene: TRBJ2-1; CDR3aa: CASSLSSPGDTSNEQFF
v_gene: TRBV28; j_gene: TRBJ2-5; CDR3aa: CASRLTSGETQYF
v_gene: TRBV20-1; j_gene: NA; CDR3aa: CSAHQESEQYF
v_gene: TRBV7-2; j_gene: TRBJ1-2; CDR3aa: CASSPQEGGYGYTF
v_gene: TRBV6-2/TRBV6-3; j_gene: TRBJ2-7; CDR3aa: CASTNGRGASYEQYF
v_gene: TRBV6-5; j_gene: TRBJ2-7; CDR3aa: CASSTLAGTYEQYF
v_gene: TRBV6-6; j_gene: TRBJ1-4; CDR3aa: CASSLDGRKMVFF
v_gene: TRBV4-1; j_gene: TRBJ2-3; CDR3aa: CASSLGFSSTDTQYF
v_gene: TRBV20-1; j_gene: TRBJ2-7; CDR3aa: CSATGLAGGGEQYF
v_gene: TRBV12-3/TRBV12-4; j_gene: TRBJ2-7; CDR3aa: CASSQSGQGTYEQYF
v_gene: TRBV29-1; j_gene: TRBJ2-7; CDR3aa: CSVEGTRAYEQYF
v_gene: TRBV7-9; j_gene: TRBJ1-2; CDR3aa: CASSPHSTGNNGYTF
v_gene: TRBV5-1; j_gene: TRBJ1-6; CDR3aa: CASSTEGGGPSYNSPLHF
v_gene: TRBV29-1; j_gene: TRBJ1-5; CDR3aa: CSVALAGGSQPQHF
v_gene: TRBV27; j_gene: TRBJ2-7; CDR3aa: CASRTSDSYEQYF
v_gene: TRBV27; j_gene: TRBJ2-7; CDR3aa: CATRGTDSYEQYF
v_gene: TRBV9; j_gene: TRBJ2-1; CDR3aa: CASSVLGREGPNEQFF
v_gene: TRBV7-9; j_gene: TRBJ2-1; CDR3aa: CASSWHGSYNEQFF
v_gene: TRBV12-3/TRBV12-4; j_gene: TRBJ2-7; CDR3aa: CASSLLAHEQYF